The present TCR beta chain was sequenced within a study of T cells in Graves' hyperthyroidism and ophthalmopathy. Study results and caveats: Before onset, by a median of approximately 6.8 months, the model predicted ophthalmopathy.

The sample holds many counts of this clonotype. Its antigen is not known. The definition of stable Graves' hyperthyroidism was no ophthalmopathy progression within 18 months. Exclusions: uncontrolled infection, other autoimmune disease, pregnancy, lactation. Orbital computed tomography and thyroid ultrasound, together with serum TRAb and thyroxine and clinical symptoms, were used for diagnoses. What was amplified from RNA transcripts were TCR beta CDR3 regions. The HTBI primer set was used in a first-round RT-PCR of the TCR CDR3. Each CDR3 protein is one row after TCRdb ran MiXCR on the multiplex PCR reads. The table shows a few hundred thousand distinct CDR3 sequences, with 46% occurring only once. Germline V lookup: CDR1 SGDLS, CDR2 YYNGEE. This CDR3 has 12 amino acids. The ends were cut back, 3 bases at V and 5 bases at J, with 8 bases in the middle.

This TCR was sampled from a woman younger than 35 with Graves' hyperthyroidism. The chain uses TRBV9 and TRBJ2-5; D unresolved. Material for sequencing was peripheral blood or thyroid tissue (not recorded which). CDR3 sequence: CASSGIPETQYF. Written as DNA, the CDR3 is TGTGCCAGCAGCGGTATCCCGGAGACCCAGTACTTC.